This T cell receptor beta chain was documented in a study of cytomegalovirus exposure and HLA in healthy donors. Study-level findings and limits: About 90% or about 30% of the time was how often most TCR beta V segments were productive, according to an earlier analysis. Highly shared variants forming one cluster were likely a sequencing artifact.

The CDR3 runs to 16 residues. V shed 1 base, J shed 9 bases, and the junction held 7 bases outside the gene matches. Germline CDR1 reads SGHKS; CDR2 reads YYEKEE (reference sequence). This clone appeared a single time. Antigen: not known. Donors were nominally healthy when sampled, though unrecorded immune exposures were likely. Use of 60 Vbeta and 13 Jbeta primers characterized the PCR. Assay used: immunoSEQ multiplex PCR; TCRdb lists only in-frame clones, some missing. The data hold around 170,000 clones, with about 84% observed a single time. The sample taken for sequencing was PBMCs. J is TRBJ2-1 and V is TRBV5-5, with TRBD2 matching 13 bases. The sequence came from a man aged 45-65 years in good health and CMV-seronegative. The CDR3 region is CASSLTSGGGLGEQFF. CDR3 DNA: TGTGCCAGCAGCTTGACTAGCGGGGGGGGGCTTGGTGAGCAGTTCTTC.